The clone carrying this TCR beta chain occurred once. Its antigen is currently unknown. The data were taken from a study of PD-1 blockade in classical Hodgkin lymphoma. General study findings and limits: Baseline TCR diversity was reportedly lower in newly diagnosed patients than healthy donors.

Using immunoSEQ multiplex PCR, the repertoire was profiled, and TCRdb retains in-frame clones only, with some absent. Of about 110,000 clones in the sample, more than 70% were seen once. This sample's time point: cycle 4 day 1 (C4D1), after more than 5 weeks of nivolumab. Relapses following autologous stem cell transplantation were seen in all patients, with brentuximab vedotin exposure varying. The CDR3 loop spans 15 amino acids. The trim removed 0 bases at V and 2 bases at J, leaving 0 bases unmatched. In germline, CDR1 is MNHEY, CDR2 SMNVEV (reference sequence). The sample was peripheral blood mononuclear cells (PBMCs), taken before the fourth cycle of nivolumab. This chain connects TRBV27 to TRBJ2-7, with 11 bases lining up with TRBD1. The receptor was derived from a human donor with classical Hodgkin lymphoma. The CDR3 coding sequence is TGTGCCAGCAGTTTATCGGGACAGGGGGCCTACGAGCAGTACTTC. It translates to CASSLSGQGAYEQYF.